This T cell receptor (beta chain) was captured in a study of blood T cell repertoires in COVID-19. Across the whole study: Acute-phase and convalescent COVID-19 samples originated in the United States, Italy and Spain. The cDNA or gDNA used as material had been derived from T cells, B-cell-depleted T cells, or PBMCs.

In the original processing: Reference gene primer amplification yielded estimated nucleated cell counts. Data came from immunoSEQ multiplex PCR; TCRdb stores just in-frame clones and leaves some out. From that table come the V and J calls and clone size; the DNA was used to work out D and trimming. The sample lists some 38,000 clones; approximately 80% were seen once. The V end lost 2 bases, the J end lost 7 bases, and 10 bases lay between the germline ends. The CDR3 is made up of 14 amino acids. Germline CDR1 SGDLS, CDR2 YYNGEE. This clone was seen just once. The chain recombines TRBV9 with TRBJ1-6; D possibly corresponds to TRBD1 (5 bases). Sequenced input: peripheral blood. This TCR derives from a man aged 60 to 75 in a cohort sampled during active COVID-19. The DNA of the CDR3 is TGTGCCAGCAGCGTCCAGGGTAACAATTCACCCCTCCACTTT. Translation gives CASSVQGNNSPLHF.